The T cell receptor (beta chain) described here comes from a study of CD8 T cells in ankylosing spondylitis. Study observations and caveats: The study looked at matched synovial fluid samples from ankylosing spondylitis patients. Disease-linked clones were reported to be significantly enriched there. Clones linked to the disease showed a CD8+ phenotype. They occurred at relatively low frequencies in peripheral blood. It appeared that ankylosing spondylitis blood was characterized by a TCR beta motif of several highly homologous variants.

The V gene's germline CDR1 is SGHTA and CDR2 FQGNSA. Trimming took 5 bases from V and 5 from J; bases not matched to a gene: 6. The CDR3 is 14 residues long. Quantitative molecular-barcoded 5'-RACE generated the TCR beta libraries. TCRdb itself ran the 5' RACE reads through MiXCR, one entry per CDR3 protein. The table has over 25,000 distinct CDR3 sequences, 14% seen once. This clonotype has a handful of counts. The antigen is unknown. Sequencing was done on a sample of blood. This chain joins TRBV7-2 and TRBJ2-3, with 8 bases identical to TRBD1. This receptor was taken from a male donor with ankylosing spondylitis or in good health (not recorded which). The DNA for the CDR3 is TGTGCCAGCAGCCCAGGACAGGGAATAGATACGCAGTATTTT. It specifies CASSPGQGIDTQYF.